This T cell receptor (beta chain) stems from a study of neurological immune-mediated disorders. Template-switch 5'RACE cDNA synthesis added a 10-nucleotide unique molecular identifier. Sequencing runs each generated in excess of 170 million TCR-beta sequences derived from 15-18 subjects. TCRdb passed the 5' RACE reads through MiXCR, listing each CDR3 protein once. Of roughly 48,000 distinct CDR3 sequences listed, around 14% were seen once; the top ten hold about 4.9%. CDR1 and CDR2 from the germline V gene are DFQATT and SNEGSKA (reference sequence). CDR3 length: 12 residues. The trim removed 5 bases at V and 5 bases at J, leaving 5 bases unmatched. Time point in this sample: longitudinal time-point 2. The sample holds many counts of this clonotype.

The sequenced material came from PBMCs. V gene TRBV20-1 combines with J gene TRBJ2-7; 8 bases are shared with TRBD1. This clonotype was obtained from a male donor with HTLV-1-associated myelopathy (HAM/TSP). Here the CDR3 reads CSAEDRADEQYF. In DNA form, the CDR3 reads TGCAGTGCTGAGGACAGGGCGGACGAGCAGTACTTC.